These T cell receptor beta chains were read from a single sample in a study of blood T cell repertoires in COVID-19. The table came from immunoSEQ multiplex PCR; TCRdb's copy has only in-frame clones and leaves some out. Of tens of thousands of clones in the sample, roughly 85% were seen once. Sequenced input: peripheral blood. All receptors come from a woman older than 75 with acute or convalescent COVID-19. The CDR3 runs from the conserved cysteine through the conserved F or W. The D gene is left open where the match is weak. The size of a clone is reported for some rows only, either as once, few or many, or as a class for expanded clones.

j_gene: TRBJ2-6; abundance: once; v_gene: TRBV19; d_gene: .; CDR3nt: TGTGCCAGTAGGACTGCTGGGGCCAACGTCCTGACTTTC; CDR3aa: CASRTAGANVLTF
j_gene: TRBJ1-1; abundance: once; v_gene: TRBV11-2; d_gene: .; CDR3nt: TGTGCCAGCAGCTCCCCGCTAACCCCTAACACTGAAGCTTTCTTT; CDR3aa: CASSSPLTPNTEAFF
j_gene: TRBJ2-2; abundance: .; v_gene: TRBV7-9; d_gene: .; CDR3nt: TGTGCCAGCAGCCGCACAGGTGGGCGGTCGAACACCGGGGAGCTGTTTTTT; CDR3aa: CASSRTGGRSNTGELFF
j_gene: TRBJ2-3; abundance: .; v_gene: TRBV19; d_gene: TRBD2; CDR3nt: TGTGCCTCAAGGTTGCGACTAGCCCAAGATACGCAGTATTTT; CDR3aa: CASRLRLAQDTQYF
j_gene: TRBJ2-7; abundance: few; v_gene: TRBV6-2/TRBV6-3; d_gene: .; CDR3nt: TGTGCCAGCAGTCAATCAGACAGATCCTACGAGCAGTACTTC; CDR3aa: CASSQSDRSYEQYF
j_gene: TRBJ1-3; abundance: .; v_gene: TRBV7-9; d_gene: .; CDR3nt: TGTGCCAGCAGCTCGGGTTCTGGAAACACCATATATTTT; CDR3aa: CASSSGSGNTIYF
j_gene: TRBJ2-1; abundance: .; v_gene: TRBV29-1; d_gene: .; CDR3nt: TGCAGCGCTACTAGCCCCAATGAGCAGTTCTTC; CDR3aa: CSATSPNEQFF
j_gene: TRBJ2-1; abundance: .; v_gene: TRBV7-2; d_gene: .; CDR3nt: TGTGCCAGCAGCTTAGAAGGGAGCTCCTACAATGAGCAGTTCTTC; CDR3aa: CASSLEGSSYNEQFF
j_gene: TRBJ1-1; abundance: .; v_gene: TRBV18; d_gene: .; CDR3nt: TGTGCCAGCTCACCGAAGGTTACGGCGCCTAGCGAAGGCACTGAAGCTTTCTTT; CDR3aa: CASSPKVTAPSEGTEAFF
j_gene: TRBJ2-2; abundance: .; v_gene: TRBV3-1/TRBV3-2; d_gene: .; CDR3nt: TGTGCCAGCAGCCAAGATGGGGGGACCGGGGAGCTGTTTTTT; CDR3aa: CASSQDGGTGELFF
j_gene: TRBJ1-4; abundance: few; v_gene: TRBV21-1; d_gene: .; CDR3nt: TGTGCCAGCAGCACCCCTTTAGGGGGACAGGGACAGGAAAAACTGTTTTTT; CDR3aa: CASSTPLGGQGQEKLFF
j_gene: TRBJ1-6; abundance: .; v_gene: TRBV27; d_gene: TRBD1; CDR3nt: TGTGCCAGCAGACTCTCAGCGTCAGGGGGCGGTCGTAATTCACCCCTCCACTTT; CDR3aa: CASRLSASGGGRNSPLHF
j_gene: TRBJ1-1; abundance: few; v_gene: TRBV4-1; d_gene: TRBD1; CDR3nt: TGCGCCAGCAGCCAGCCCGGGACAGGCAACACTGAAGCTTTCTTT; CDR3aa: CASSQPGTGNTEAFF
j_gene: TRBJ1-3; abundance: .; v_gene: TRBV5-4; d_gene: .; CDR3nt: TGTGCCAGCAGCCGTCAGGGAAACACCATATATTTT; CDR3aa: CASSRQGNTIYF
j_gene: TRBJ2-1; abundance: .; v_gene: TRBV5-4; d_gene: .; CDR3nt: TGTGCCACTTCCCAGTACAATGAGCAGTTCTTC; CDR3aa: CATSQYNEQFF
j_gene: TRBJ2-1; abundance: .; v_gene: TRBV27; d_gene: .; CDR3nt: TGTGCCAGCAGTTACCGACTTGCAGCGGGTGGACCTAGCTCCTACAATGAGCAGTTCTTC; CDR3aa: CASSYRLAAGGPSSYNEQFF
j_gene: TRBJ1-2; abundance: once; v_gene: TRBV5-1; d_gene: TRBD1; CDR3nt: TGCGCCAGCAGCCAACTTGGGACAGGGACCTATGGCTACACCTTC; CDR3aa: CASSQLGTGTYGYTF
j_gene: TRBJ2-3; abundance: few; v_gene: TRBV7-8; d_gene: TRBD2; CDR3nt: TGTGCCAGCAGCTTAGCGAGCGGGAGGGTCTCAGATACGCAGTATTTT; CDR3aa: CASSLASGRVSDTQYF
j_gene: TRBJ2-7; abundance: .; v_gene: TRBV28; d_gene: .; CDR3nt: TGTGCCAGCAGTTCTTTGGTTGGGCTAGGGGCCCACGAGCAGTACTTC; CDR3aa: CASSSLVGLGAHEQYF
j_gene: TRBJ2-1; abundance: few; v_gene: TRBV19; d_gene: TRBD2; CDR3nt: TGTGCCAGTACCACAGCGGGAGGGCTGTTTTTAAATGAGCAGTTCTTC; CDR3aa: CASTTAGGLFLNEQFF
j_gene: TRBJ2-1; abundance: .; v_gene: TRBV21-1; d_gene: .; CDR3nt: TGTGCCAGCAGCCCGGACAGGGGGGGATATGAGCAGTTCTTC; CDR3aa: CASSPDRGGYEQFF
j_gene: TRBJ2-7; abundance: .; v_gene: TRBV18; d_gene: .; CDR3nt: TGTGCCAGCTCACCACCCCAGTACCCCTACGAGCAGTACTTC; CDR3aa: CASSPPQYPYEQYF
j_gene: TRBJ1-2; abundance: .; v_gene: TRBV6-5; d_gene: .; CDR3nt: TGTGCCAGCACCTCCGGCAGGGGCCATGGCTACACCTTC; CDR3aa: CASTSGRGHGYTF
j_gene: TRBJ1-5; abundance: .; v_gene: TRBV5-8; d_gene: .; CDR3nt: TGTGCCAGCAGCTCTGACTTTCTCACCTCTCGGAATCAGCCCCAGCATTTT; CDR3aa: CASSSDFLTSRNQPQHF
j_gene: TRBJ2-1; abundance: .; v_gene: TRBV5-4; d_gene: TRBD2; CDR3nt: TGTGCCAGCGGGGCTACGGGGGGATACAATGAGCAGTTCTTC; CDR3aa: CASGATGGYNEQFF
j_gene: TRBJ1-1; abundance: .; v_gene: TRBV18; d_gene: .; CDR3nt: TGTGCCAGCTCATCAGGGCCCGGGACTGAAGCTTTCTTT; CDR3aa: CASSSGPGTEAFF
j_gene: TRBJ2-7; abundance: .; v_gene: TRBV6-1; d_gene: TRBD2; CDR3nt: TGTGCCAGCAGCTTGGGGAGGGTAAGCTCCTACGAGCAGTACTTC; CDR3aa: CASSLGRVSSYEQYF
j_gene: TRBJ1-1; abundance: .; v_gene: TRBV7-2; d_gene: .; CDR3nt: TGTGCCAGCAGCACAGGGAACACTGAAGCTTTCTTT; CDR3aa: CASSTGNTEAFF
j_gene: TRBJ1-2; abundance: .; v_gene: TRBV5-6; d_gene: .; CDR3nt: TGTGCCAGCAGCTTGATCAGACAAAGCTATGGCTACACCTTC; CDR3aa: CASSLIRQSYGYTF
j_gene: TRBJ1-4; abundance: .; v_gene: TRBV2; d_gene: TRBD1; CDR3nt: TGTGCCAGCAGCTTCGGGACAGGGGTAGAAAAACTGTTTTTT; CDR3aa: CASSFGTGVEKLFF
j_gene: TRBJ2-3; abundance: .; v_gene: TRBV7-3; d_gene: TRBD2; CDR3nt: TGTGCCAGCAGCTTAAGGGGGACCAGGCCCCGGGACACCGGACTAGCGGATACAGATACGCAGTATTTT; CDR3aa: CASSLRGTRPRDTGLADTDTQYF
j_gene: TRBJ1-2; abundance: .; v_gene: TRBV6-6; d_gene: TRBD1; CDR3nt: TGTGCCAGCAGTTTGGACAGGACCATCTATGGCTACACCTTC; CDR3aa: CASSLDRTIYGYTF
j_gene: TRBJ1-5; abundance: .; v_gene: TRBV7-9; d_gene: .; CDR3nt: TGTGCCAGCAGCGGTGACAGGTGGGACAATCAGCCCCAGCATTTT; CDR3aa: CASSGDRWDNQPQHF
j_gene: TRBJ2-1; abundance: .; v_gene: TRBV7-9; d_gene: .; CDR3nt: TGTGCCAGCAGCCGAGGGAATAGCTACAATGAGCAGTTCTTC; CDR3aa: CASSRGNSYNEQFF
j_gene: TRBJ2-1; abundance: .; v_gene: TRBV7-2; d_gene: TRBD2; CDR3nt: TGTGCCAGCAGCATCGGACTAGGGCCCTACAATGAGCAGTTCTTC; CDR3aa: CASSIGLGPYNEQFF
j_gene: TRBJ1-6; abundance: .; v_gene: TRBV6-6; d_gene: .; CDR3nt: TGTGCCAGCAGATCGTATAATTCACCCCTCCACTTT; CDR3aa: CASRSYNSPLHF
j_gene: TRBJ2-5; abundance: once; v_gene: TRBV5-4; d_gene: .; CDR3nt: TGTGCCAGCAGCTTGGCTCGGTGGTCCGAAGAGACCCAGTACTTC; CDR3aa: CASSLARWSEETQYF
j_gene: TRBJ1-1; abundance: .; v_gene: TRBV6-5; d_gene: .; CDR3nt: TGTGCCAGCAGAAACCCCTCCGGGGTTTCTGAAGCTTTCTTT; CDR3aa: CASRNPSGVSEAFF
j_gene: TRBJ2-2; abundance: .; v_gene: TRBV7-2; d_gene: TRBD2; CDR3nt: TGTGCCAGCAGCCCCAGCAGCGGGGGGAACACCGGGGAGCTGTTTTTT; CDR3aa: CASSPSSGGNTGELFF
j_gene: TRBJ1-2; abundance: .; v_gene: TRBV19; d_gene: TRBD1; CDR3nt: TGTGCCAGTAGTACCCAGGGGGGCTATGGCTACACCTTC; CDR3aa: CASSTQGGYGYTF
j_gene: TRBJ1-2; abundance: .; v_gene: TRBV2; d_gene: .; CDR3nt: TGTGCCAGCAGTGAATCTCGTACTATTTATGGCTACACCTTC; CDR3aa: CASSESRTIYGYTF
j_gene: TRBJ1-2; abundance: .; v_gene: TRBV20-1; d_gene: .; CDR3nt: TGCAGTGCTATAGCTAACTATGGCTACACCTTC; CDR3aa: CSAIANYGYTF
j_gene: TRBJ2-3; abundance: .; v_gene: TRBV7-7; d_gene: TRBD1; CDR3nt: TGTGCCAGCAGCTTAGGGCTCTCTACAGGGGTAGATACGCAGTATTTT; CDR3aa: CASSLGLSTGVDTQYF
j_gene: TRBJ1-5; abundance: .; v_gene: TRBV18; d_gene: TRBD1; CDR3nt: TGTGCCAGCTCCCCAAGGACAGGGAATAGCAATCAGCCCCAGCATTTT; CDR3aa: CASSPRTGNSNQPQHF
j_gene: TRBJ2-3; abundance: .; v_gene: TRBV5-1; d_gene: .; CDR3nt: TGCGCCAGCAGGGGGGACACGAGCACAGATACGCAGTATTTT; CDR3aa: CASRGDTSTDTQYF
j_gene: TRBJ1-2; abundance: .; v_gene: TRBV19; d_gene: TRBD1; CDR3nt: TGTGCCAGTAGTCACGGGACAGTGCTTGGAGGCTACACCTTC; CDR3aa: CASSHGTVLGGYTF
j_gene: TRBJ2-5; abundance: .; v_gene: TRBV5-1; d_gene: .; CDR3nt: TGCGCCAGCAGCTTGACTGCAGGGAATGTAGGAGAGACCCAGTACTTC; CDR3aa: CASSLTAGNVGETQYF
j_gene: TRBJ1-1; abundance: .; v_gene: TRBV27; d_gene: TRBD1; CDR3nt: TGTGCCAGCAGTTTATCCCGGGGACAGGGGCGGAGAGGCACTGAAGCTTTCTTT; CDR3aa: CASSLSRGQGRRGTEAFF
j_gene: TRBJ2-3; abundance: .; v_gene: TRBV5-1; d_gene: TRBD2; CDR3nt: TGCGCCAGCAGCTTTTCTAGCGGGAGAACAGATACGCAGTATTTT; CDR3aa: CASSFSSGRTDTQYF